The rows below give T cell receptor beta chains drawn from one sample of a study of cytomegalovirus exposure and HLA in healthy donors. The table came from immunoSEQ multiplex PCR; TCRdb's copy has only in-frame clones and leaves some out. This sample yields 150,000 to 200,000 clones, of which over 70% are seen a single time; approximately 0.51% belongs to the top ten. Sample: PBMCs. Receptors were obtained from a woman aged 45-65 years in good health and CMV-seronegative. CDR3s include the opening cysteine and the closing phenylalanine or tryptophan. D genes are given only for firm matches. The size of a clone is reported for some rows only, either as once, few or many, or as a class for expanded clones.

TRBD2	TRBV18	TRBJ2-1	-	CASSPTASGRENEQFF	TGTGCCAGCTCACCAACGGCTAGCGGGAGGGAAAATGAGCAGTTCTTC
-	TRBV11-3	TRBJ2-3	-	CASRSGADTDTQYF	TGTGCCAGCAGGTCAGGGGCCGACACAGATACGCAGTATTTT
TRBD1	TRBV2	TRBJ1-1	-	CASREGAVGTEAFF	TGTGCCAGCAGAGAGGGGGCGGTCGGCACTGAAGCTTTCTTT
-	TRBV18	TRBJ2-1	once	CASSPQGPLLDEQFF	TGTGCCAGCTCACCCCAGGGGCCCTTGTTGGATGAGCAGTTCTTC
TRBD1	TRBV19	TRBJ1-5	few	CASSIWDSYQPQHF	TGTGCCAGTAGTATATGGGACAGCTATCAGCCCCAGCATTTT
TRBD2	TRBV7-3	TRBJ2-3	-	CASSPYAGGTDTQYF	TGTGCCAGCAGCCCCTACGCGGGAGGGACAGATACGCAGTATTTT
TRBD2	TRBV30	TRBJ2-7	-	CAWSVTRGGGYF	TGTGCCTGGAGTGTAACCCGGGGCGGGGGGTACTTC
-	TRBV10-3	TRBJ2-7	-	CAISESSAVYEQYF	TGTGCCATCAGTGAGTCGTCCGCAGTCTACGAGCAGTACTTC
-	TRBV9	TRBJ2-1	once	CASTPGLGYNEQFF	TGTGCCAGCACCCCGGGACTGGGTTACAATGAGCAGTTCTTC
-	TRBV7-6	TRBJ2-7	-	CASSQPYRDSEVYEQYF	TGTGCCAGCAGCCAACCTTACCGGGACTCCGAGGTCTACGAGCAGTACTTC
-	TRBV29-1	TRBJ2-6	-	CSVEVGALSGANVLTF	TGCAGCGTTGAAGTGGGGGCCCTCTCTGGGGCCAACGTCCTGACTTTC
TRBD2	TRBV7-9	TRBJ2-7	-	CASSPPGTTLREQYF	TGTGCCAGCAGCCCACCCGGGACTACTTTACGCGAGCAGTACTTC
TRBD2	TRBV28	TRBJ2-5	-	CASSLYGRLAQETQYF	TGTGCCAGCAGTTTATATGGGCGACTAGCTCAAGAGACCCAGTACTTC
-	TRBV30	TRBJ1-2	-	CAWSVPGQRIYGYTF	TGTGCCTGGAGTGTACCTGGACAGAGAATCTATGGCTACACCTTC
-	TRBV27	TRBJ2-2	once	CASRTPLPNTGELFF	TGTGCCAGCAGAACTCCCCTGCCGAACACCGGGGAGCTGTTTTTT
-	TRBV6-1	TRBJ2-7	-	CASSEIPYEQYF	TGTGCCAGCAGTGAGATTCCCTACGAGCAGTACTTC
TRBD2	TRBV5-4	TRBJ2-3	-	CASSPSGRAGVDTQYF	TGTGCCAGCAGCCCCAGCGGGAGGGCCGGGGTAGATACGCAGTATTTT
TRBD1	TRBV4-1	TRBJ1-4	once	CASSQEGGSLATNEKLFF	TGCGCCAGCAGCCAAGAAGGGGGCTCACTCGCAACTAATGAAAAACTGTTTTTT
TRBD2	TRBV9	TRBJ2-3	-	CASSPRWGGDTQYF	TGTGCCAGCAGCCCTCGATGGGGGGGAGATACGCAGTATTTT
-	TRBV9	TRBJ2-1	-	CASSPPSSYNEQFF	TGTGCCAGCAGCCCCCCCAGCTCCTACAATGAGCAGTTCTTC
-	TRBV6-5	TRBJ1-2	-	CASSYPGTNGYTF	TGTGCCAGCAGTTACCCCGGGACAAATGGCTACACCTTC
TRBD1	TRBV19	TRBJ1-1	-	CASSYRDSEAFF	TGTGCCAGTAGTTACCGGGACAGCGAAGCTTTCTTT
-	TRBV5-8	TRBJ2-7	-	CASSLGQKTKYYEQYF	TGTGCCAGCAGCTTGGGACAGAAAACTAAATACTACGAGCAGTACTTC
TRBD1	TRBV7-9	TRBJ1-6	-	CASSAQGARSPLHF	TGTGCCAGCAGCGCACAGGGGGCGCGTTCACCCCTCCACTTT
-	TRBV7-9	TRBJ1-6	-	CASSLVWSSYNSPLHF	TGTGCCAGCAGCTTAGTTTGGAGTAGCTATAATTCACCCCTCCACTTT
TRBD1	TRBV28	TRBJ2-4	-	CASDGQGVTKNIQYF	TGTGCCAGCGATGGACAGGGGGTCACCAAAAACATTCAGTACTTC
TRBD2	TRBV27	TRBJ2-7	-	CASSLSPAGEYEQYF	TGTGCCAGCAGTTTATCTCCAGCGGGAGAGTACGAGCAGTACTTC
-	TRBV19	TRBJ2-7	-	CASRDTRNSYEQYF	TGTGCCAGTAGGGACACCAGAAACTCCTACGAGCAGTACTTC
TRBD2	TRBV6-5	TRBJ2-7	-	CASSYGFGGAYEQYF	TGTGCCAGCAGTTACGGATTCGGGGGGGCCTACGAGCAGTACTTC
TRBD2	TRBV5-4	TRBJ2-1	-	CASSLPLAGGNEQFF	TGTGCCAGCAGCTTGCCGCTAGCGGGTGGGAATGAGCAGTTCTTC
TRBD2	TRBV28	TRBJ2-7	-	CASSLGGRGYEQYF	TGTGCCAGCAGTTTAGGCGGGAGGGGTTACGAGCAGTACTTC
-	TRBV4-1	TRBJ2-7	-	CASSQKSGAGRYSYEQYF	TGCGCCAGCAGCCAAAAATCCGGCGCGGGAAGATATTCCTACGAGCAGTACTTC
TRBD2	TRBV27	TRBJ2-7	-	CASSLGLAGYEQYF	TGTGCCAGCAGTTTAGGGCTAGCGGGGTACGAGCAGTACTTC
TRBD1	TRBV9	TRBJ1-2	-	CASSVASGGGYGYTF	TGTGCCAGCAGCGTAGCGTCAGGGGGCGGTTATGGCTACACCTTC
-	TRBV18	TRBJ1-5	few	CASSTRQSNQPQHF	TGTGCCAGCTCAACAAGACAGAGCAATCAGCCCCAGCATTTT
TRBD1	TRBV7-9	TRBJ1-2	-	CASSVSPGTGYGYTF	TGTGCCAGCAGCGTTAGCCCCGGGACAGGCTATGGCTACACCTTC
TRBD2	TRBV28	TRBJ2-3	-	CASSSYSGRAADTQYF	TGTGCCAGCAGTTCATATAGCGGGAGAGCCGCAGATACGCAGTATTTT
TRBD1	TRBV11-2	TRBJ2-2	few	CASIWDRDTGELFF	TGTGCCAGCATTTGGGACAGAGACACCGGGGAGCTGTTTTTT
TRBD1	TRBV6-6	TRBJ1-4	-	CASSYEDRGGEKLFF	TGTGCCAGCAGTTACGAGGACAGGGGAGGAGAAAAACTGTTTTTT
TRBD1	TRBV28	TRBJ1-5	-	CASKGQPDQPQHF	TGTGCCAGCAAGGGACAGCCCGATCAGCCCCAGCATTTT
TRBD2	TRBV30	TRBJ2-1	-	CAWSSGTSGASSYNEQFF	TGTGCCTGGAGTTCCGGGACTAGCGGGGCGAGCTCCTACAATGAGCAGTTCTTC
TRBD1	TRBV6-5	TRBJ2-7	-	CASSPGQGASYEQYF	TGTGCCAGCAGCCCGGGACAGGGGGCGTCCTACGAGCAGTACTTC
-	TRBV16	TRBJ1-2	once	CASSQSSPRDIRADGYTF	TGTGCCAGCAGCCAATCTAGCCCTCGGGACATACGAGCGGATGGCTACACCTTC
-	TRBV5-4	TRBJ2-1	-	CASSQGKRTNNEQFF	TGTGCCAGCAGCCAGGGGAAAAGGACGAACAATGAGCAGTTCTTC
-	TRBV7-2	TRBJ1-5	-	CASSLSGVNQPQHF	TGTGCCAGCAGCTTGTCAGGGGTCAATCAGCCCCAGCATTTT
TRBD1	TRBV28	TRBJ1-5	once	CASSEGQWNQPQHF	TGTGCCAGCAGCGAGGGACAGTGGAATCAGCCCCAGCATTTT
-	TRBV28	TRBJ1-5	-	CASSLSGFNQPQHF	TGTGCCAGCAGTTTATCGGGTTTCAATCAGCCCCAGCATTTT
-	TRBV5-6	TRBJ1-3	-	CASSYDTSGNTIYF	TGTGCCAGCAGCTACGACACGTCTGGAAACACCATATATTTT
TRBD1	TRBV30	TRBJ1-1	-	CAWSRPDRGTEAFF	TGTGCCTGGAGTAGACCGGACAGGGGGACTGAAGCTTTCTTT